A selection of T cell receptor beta chains follows, all from one sample in a study of T cell repertoires in cytomegalovirus infection. TCRdb fed the reads into MiXCR, producing one record per CDR3 protein. Altogether fewer than 200,000 distinct CDR3 sequences are present, over 13% being singletons, with the ten largest covering around 27%. Sequencing was carried out using PBMCs. These receptors all stem from a human donor in good health (CMV status not recorded). Some clones in this sample may be carry-over from other donors' samples. CDR3s include the opening cysteine and the closing phenylalanine or tryptophan. A D gene is named only where the DNA matches it firmly. Size is omitted from some rows. Given values are once, few, many or a class for expanded clones.

clone_size j_call d_call v_call cdr3_nt cdr3_aa
few TRBJ2-5 TRBD2 TRBV6-5 TGTGCCAGCAGTTCGGGACTAGCGGGGCAGTTTTTCGAGACCCAGTACTTC CASSSGLAGQFFETQYF
many TRBJ1-2 - TRBV11-2 TGTGCCAGCAGCCTCAGTCAACGGCAGGGTGATGGCTACACCTTC CASSLSQRQGDGYTF
many TRBJ2-1 - TRBV6-1 TGTGCCAGCAGTGAAAGGACGGATTCCTACAATGAGCAGTTCTTC CASSERTDSYNEQFF
few TRBJ1-5 - TRBV19 TGTGCCAGTAGTATAGAACGAAGCAATCAGCCCCAGCATTTT CASSIERSNQPQHF
many TRBJ2-7 TRBD2 TRBV7-8 TGTGCCAGCAGCTTAGCGTCTAGCGGGAGAGGTTACGAGCAGTACTTC CASSLASSGRGYEQYF
many TRBJ2-5 - TRBV6-6 TGTGCCAGCAGCTACCCCATCGAAACCCACCAAGAGACCCAGTACTTC CASSYPIETHQETQYF
- TRBJ1-5 - TRBV5-1 TGCGCCAGCAGCGAAACAGTTAATCAGCCCCAGCATTTT CASSETVNQPQHF
many TRBJ1-4 - TRBV7-4 TGTGCCAGCAGCCCCGGGAAAAAACTGTTTTTT CASSPGKKLFF
- TRBJ1-1 - TRBV29-1 TGCAGCGTTAGGGGTGGGATCCATGAAGCTTTCTTT CSVRGGIHEAFF
few TRBJ1-5 - TRBV24-1 TGTGCCACCAGTGACCGGACGTTGAATCAGCCCCAGCATTTT CATSDRTLNQPQHF
many TRBJ2-1 - TRBV12-3/TRBV12-4 TGTGCCAGCAGTTTTCTCGGGTCCTACAATGAGCAGTTCTTC CASSFLGSYNEQFF
many TRBJ2-6 - TRBV12-3/TRBV12-4 TGTGCCAGCAGTTTACTTGGGGCCAACGTCCTGACTTTC CASSLLGANVLTF
- TRBJ2-7 - TRBV29-1 TGCAGCGTTGAAGGACACGAGGGGCAGTACTTC CSVEGHEGQYF
- TRBJ1-5 TRBD1 TRBV20-1 TGCAGTGCACAAGGACAGGCCAATCAGCCCCAGCATTTT CSAQGQANQPQHF
- TRBJ1-5 - TRBV4-1 TGCGCCAGCAGCCAAGGAGGGGAGGCAAATCAGCCCCAGCATTTT CASSQGGEANQPQHF
many TRBJ1-3 - TRBV4-2 TGTGCCAGCAGCCGAGGAGAGACAGGCTCTGGAAACACCATATATTTT CASSRGETGSGNTIYF
many TRBJ2-5 TRBD1 TRBV28 TGTGCCAGCTTGGACAGGGGGGTCCAAGAGACCCAGTACTTC CASLDRGVQETQYF
- TRBJ1-6 - TRBV7-8 TGTGCCAGCCTCAAAAAGCGGTGGGATTTTAATTCACCCCTCCACTTT CASLKKRWDFNSPLHF
many TRBJ1-1 - TRBV7-2 TGTGCCAGCACCCGGACAGCTTTAAACACTGAAGCTTTCTTT CASTRTALNTEAFF
- TRBJ2-7 - TRBV7-2 TGTGCCAGCAGCCCATCGGACAGACCCTACGAGCAGTACTTC CASSPSDRPYEQYF